These 17 T cell receptor beta chains came from one sample sequenced in a study of beta chain features in type 1 diabetes. Study observations and caveats: Moderate but significant shortening of TCRB CDR3s was recorded in all four CD4+ subsets from Type 1 diabetes patients.

The sequenced template was cDNA made from the entire isolated RNA. Clones were sequenced by immunoSEQ multiplex PCR, and TCRdb holds only the in-frame ones, with some missing. Of about 340,000 clones listed, approximately 13% are singletons. Antigens for these TCRs are unknown. Source material: naive CD4+ T cells from blood. All receptors come from a woman under 30 with type 1 diabetes.

This clone turned up a few times. The V call is TRBV30, the J call TRBJ2-1; D is undetermined. V lost 1 base and J lost 6, with 10 bases in between. The CDR3 is 13 amino acids. CDR1 is GTSNPN, CDR2 SVGIG, per germline (reference sequence). The CDR3 loop reads CAWSGALGNEQFF. CDR3 sequence (DNA): TGTGCCTGGAGTGGGGCCCTGGGCAATGAGCAGTTCTTC.

The chain is built from TRBV19 and TRBJ2-1, with 12 positions matching TRBD2. The V and J ends lost 4 bases and 2 bases, in that order; junction bases with no gene match: 0. The CDR3 loop spans 15 amino acids. Looked up from germline, CDR1 is LNHDA and CDR2 is SQIVND (reference sequence). CDR3 in DNA: TGTGCCAGTAGTACTAGCGGGAGGGCCTACAATGAGCAGTTCTTC. Residues: CASSTSGRAYNEQFF.

This clone came up a few times. The chain carries TRBV2 and TRBJ1-2, with TRBD1 matching over 7 bases. The V and J ends lost 7 bases and 1 base, in that order; junction bases with no gene match: 6. Looked up from germline, CDR1 is SNHLY and CDR2 is FYNNEI. This CDR3 has 14 amino acids. The CDR3 here is CASTRRDSNYGYTF. The CDR3 DNA follows: TGTGCCAGCACTCGAAGGGACAGTAACTATGGCTACACCTTC.

The gene calls are TRBV30 and TRBJ2-1; 9 bases map to TRBD1. Germline V gene sequence: CDR1 GTSNPN, CDR2 SVGIG (reference sequence). With V trimmed by 0 bases and J by 9 bases, 6 bases remained unmatched. The CDR3 totals 14 residues. The CDR3 loop is CAWSVGTGFGEQFF. For the CDR3, the DNA is TGTGCCTGGAGTGTAGGGACAGGGTTCGGTGAGCAGTTCTTC.

This sequence joins TRBV9 and TRBJ2-2; D is perhaps TRBD1 (6 bases). This CDR3 is 16 amino acids long. CDR1 SGDLS and CDR2 YYNGEE come from the germline V gene. V lost 0 bases and J 0 bases, leaving 9 bases between the germline ends. For the CDR3, the DNA is TGTGCCAGCAGCGTAGCCGCAGGGGCGAACACCGGGGAGCTGTTTTTT. Translated, it gives CASSVAAGANTGELFF.

This clone was seen a few times. This rearrangement joins TRBV5-1 to TRBJ2-4; possibly TRBD2 for D (5 bases). V was cut by 0 bases and J by 2 bases, with 12 bases left in between. Germline values: CDR1 SGHRS, CDR2 YFSETQ. The CDR3 totals 16 residues. The chain's CDR3 is CASSLGAAKPKNIQYF. The CDR3 DNA follows: TGCGCCAGCAGCTTGGGAGCGGCCAAACCCAAAAACATTCAGTACTTC.

This clone was observed a handful of times. V and J are TRBV11-2 and TRBJ1-2, with D maybe TRBD1 (5 bases). Germline CDR1 reads SGHAT; CDR2 reads FQNNGV. V dropped 5 bases and J dropped 5 bases, with 15 bases sitting between them. The CDR3 runs to 14 residues. CDR3 protein: CASSPSGRAYGYTF. The CDR3 DNA is TGTGCCAGCAGCCCGTCGGGCAGGGCTTATGGCTACACCTTC.

This clone was seen only a few times. The chain couples TRBV18 to TRBJ1-2; TRBD1 is a possible D gene (5 bases). Germline assignment: CDR1 KGHSH and CDR2 LQKENI. V lost 3 bases to trimming and J lost 2 bases, with 10 bases between them. The CDR3 consists of 14 residues. CDR3: CASSPTVSNYGYTF. CDR3 bases: TGTGCCAGCTCACCGACAGTAAGCAACTATGGCTACACCTTC.

This chain uses TRBV29-1 with TRBJ1-2; D may be TRBD1 (5 bases). Germline CDR1 is SQVTM and CDR2 is ANQGSEA. V lost 4 bases and J 4 bases, leaving 10 bases between the germline ends. The CDR3 totals 12 residues. CDR3 region: CSVVRTGYGYTF. The CDR3 DNA reads TGCAGCGTTGTGCGAACAGGCTATGGCTACACCTTC.

The chain employs TRBV29-1 and TRBJ1-1; D is unclear. The CDR3 length is 13 residues. Germline CDR1 reads SQVTM; CDR2 reads ANQGSEA. V dropped 6 bases and J dropped 5 bases, with 16 bases sitting between them. The CDR3 DNA sequence: TGCAGCGTCGCTGACCCCCGCGGGACTGAAGCTTTCTTT. It codes for CSVADPRGTEAFF.

This clone came up a few times. The V call is TRBV5-4, the J call TRBJ2-3; D not resolved. This CDR3 has 12 amino acids. Germline V CDR1 and CDR2: SGHNT, YYREEE (reference sequence). The germline V and J ends were trimmed by 5 bases and 4 bases, with 8 bases remaining between them. Written as DNA, the CDR3 is TGTGCCAGCAGTCCCCTATCAGATACGCAGTATTTT. It encodes CASSPLSDTQYF.

The chain couples TRBV5-4 to TRBJ1-1; TRBD1 might be the D (5 bases). Germline assignment: CDR1 SGHNT and CDR2 YYREEE (reference sequence). The CDR3 runs 13 residues. Trimming took 3 bases from V and 7 from J, leaving 13 bases between them. The CDR3 DNA reads as TGTGCCAGCAGCTGGGCAGGGTCAGGTGAAGCTTTCTTT. It translates to CASSWAGSGEAFF.

This clone was seen a handful of times. The rearrangement links TRBV18 to TRBJ2-7; weak D call: TRBD1 (5 bases). Trimming removed 4 bases at V and 0 bases at J, with 10 bases between. This CDR3 has 14 residues. The V gene's germline CDR1 is KGHSH and CDR2 LQKENI. CDR3 in DNA: TGTGCCAGCTCACAAACAGGATACTCCTACGAGCAGTACGTC. Its protein product is CASSQTGYSYEQYV.

This clone has more than one count but fewer than ten. V usage is TRBV7-9 and J usage is TRBJ2-3, with a weak D call TRBD1 (6 bases). Trimming removed 5 bases from V and 4 bases from J, with 22 bases in between. Germline V gives CDR1 SEHNR, CDR2 FQNEAQ (reference sequence). CDR3 length: 17 amino acids. The CDR3 loop is CASSELPRGRVPDTQYF. The CDR3 DNA reads TGTGCCAGCAGCGAGCTACCCAGGGGTCGGGTTCCAGATACGCAGTATTTT.

The chain uses TRBV11-2 and TRBJ2-5; 13 nucleotides agree with TRBD2. Losses at the gene ends were 5 bases for V and 1 base for J; bases not matched to a gene: 1. Germline CDR1 is SGHAT and CDR2 is FQNNGV. The CDR3 runs 15 residues. CDR3 sequence reads: CASSRTSGSQETQYF. The CDR3 nucleotides are TGTGCCAGCAGCCGGACTAGCGGGAGCCAAGAGACCCAGTACTTC.

This clone showed up just a few times. The CDR3 DNA sequence: TGTGCCAGTAGTGTCACTAGCGAAAGCACAGATACGCAGTATTTT. It specifies CASSVTSESTDTQYF. V usage is TRBV19 and J usage is TRBJ2-3, with 7 nucleotides matching TRBD2. CDR1 is LNHDA, CDR2 SQIVND, per germline (reference sequence). The CDR3 loop spans 15 amino acids. Unmatched junction bases numbered 5, after V lost 5 bases and J lost 0 bases.

The chain recombines TRBV5-1 with TRBJ2-5, with D unresolved. V was pared by 0 bases and J by 2 bases, with 8 bases between. The CDR3 has 14 residues. Germline V CDR1 and CDR2: SGHRS, YFSETQ. Here the CDR3 DNA reads TGCGCCAGCAGCTTGGATACGGGTCAAGAGACCCAGTACTTC. Translated, it gives CASSLDTGQETQYF.